This T cell receptor (beta chain) originates from a study of CXCR3-negative and CXCR3-positive naive CD8 T cells. Study-level findings and limits: Memory, not naive, CXCR3-negative and CXCR3-positive cells differed in TRBV-TRBJ usage. CXCR3-positive naive cells carried more hydrophobic TRB CDR3s than CXCR3-negative naive cells did. CXCR3 expression partially decreased after cryopreservation; most assays used fresh PBMCs. Similarly elevated diversity marked both naive subsets, with memory CD8+ cells showing far lower diversity.

A note on this clonotype: Its antigen is not known.

With UMI labels, 5' RACE was used to prepare the TRB cDNA libraries. TCRdb reprocessed the 5' RACE reads and reports one entry per CDR3 protein, with no DNA. The sample totals 100,000 to 150,000 distinct CDR3 sequences. The clonotype originates from a human donor in good health. Some clones in this sample may be carry-over from other donors' samples. Source material: naive CXCR3- CD8+ T cells from blood. Specified subset: CD45RO-CCR7+CD27+CD95- naive CD8+ T cells lacking CXCR3 (TNR3-).

The CDR3 reads CASSLGSGGPPTDTQYF. The rearrangement links TRBV7-6 to TRBJ2-3; TCRdb selects TRBD2, and the lack of DNA leaves this call unchecked. Germline assignment: CDR1 SGHVS and CDR2 FNYEAQ. The CDR3 totals 17 residues.